This T cell receptor (beta chain) was recorded in a study of tumor-infiltrating lymphocytes in oesophageal squamous cell carcinoma. TCRdb processed the PCR reads anew with MiXCR; each CDR3 protein has one entry. The table shows about 21,000 distinct CDR3 sequences, with around two fifths occurring only once. Between the trimmed V and J ends, which lost 6 bases and 7 bases, there was a span of 12 bases. The CDR3 covers 13 residues. Germline V gene lookup returns CDR1 KGHDR and CDR2 SFDVKD. The origin of this receptor is a male donor with esophageal squamous cell carcinoma. The source material was esophageal tumor tissue. This chain links TRBV24-1 with TRBJ1-5; tentatively, D is TRBD1 (5 bases). This CDR3 is CATSQGPRQPQHF. The CDR3 DNA follows: TGTGCCACCAGTCAGGGACCAAGGCAGCCCCAGCATTTT.